Each of the 10 T cell receptor beta chains below was sequenced from the same sample in a study of blood T cell repertoires in COVID-19. The method was immunoSEQ multiplex PCR; TCRdb's version includes in-frame clones alone and lacks a portion of them. This repertoire shows roughly 250,000 clones, approximately 90% found once; its top ten account for roughly 4%. Sequencing was carried out using peripheral blood. The receptors derive from a man aged 60 to 69 who had recovered from COVID-19.

V is TRBV7-2 and J is TRBJ2-7; possibly TRBD2 for D (6 bases). This CDR3 region has 18 residues. Trimming took 4 bases from V and 2 from J, leaving 24 bases between them. Germline V lookup: CDR1 SGHTA, CDR2 FQGNSA. CDR3 DNA sequence: TGTGCCAGCAGCTCTCAAACCTTTACTAGCTGGGGCACCTACGAGCAGTACTTC. Protein product: CASSSQTFTSWGTYEQYF.

V is TRBV19 and J is TRBJ2-3, with D unresolved. This CDR3 comprises 15 residues. V shed 1 base and J shed 2 bases, with 10 bases lying between them. Germline CDR1 is LNHDA and CDR2 is SQIVND (reference sequence). The CDR3 DNA sequence: TGTGCCAGTAGTATAGGTAGGAGTTACACAGATACGCAGTATTTT. Its translation: CASSIGRSYTDTQYF.

CDR3 in amino acids: CASSLAPVGSTRDTQYF. The CDR3 nucleotides are TGTGCCAGCAGCTTGGCCCCGGTCGGGAGCACCAGAGATACGCAGTATTTT. This chain connects TRBV5-4 to TRBJ2-3; TRBD2 might be the D (6 bases). Trimming left V 0 bases short and J 5 bases short, with 19 bases between. This CDR3 spans 17 amino acids. The germline CDR1 and CDR2 sequences are SGHNT and YYREEE (reference sequence).

The CDR3 loop is CAIRGGTGERNTIYF. CDR3 DNA: TGTGCCATCAGGGGCGGGACAGGGGAACGAAACACCATATATTTT. This chain uses TRBV10-3 with TRBJ1-3, with 10 bases fitting TRBD1. This CDR3 spans 15 amino acids. The germline gives CDR1 ENHRY, CDR2 SYGVKD. Trimming at V came to 6 bases and at J to 5 bases, leaving 7 bases not matched to a gene.

The chain carries TRBV27 and TRBJ1-2; 7 bases are shared with TRBD1. Trimming at V came to 5 bases and at J to 8 bases, leaving 5 bases not matched to a gene. Looked up from germline, CDR1 is MNHEY and CDR2 is SMNVEV (reference sequence). The CDR3 is 12 residues long. DNA for the CDR3: TGTGCCAGCAGTCAACAGGGGTGGGGCTACACCTTC. It specifies CASSQQGWGYTF.

The CDR3 region is CASSVAVGEGETQYF. CDR3 DNA: TGTGCCAGCAGCGTAGCTGTGGGGGAGGGGGAGACCCAGTACTTC. V usage is TRBV9 and J usage is TRBJ2-5; 7 bases are shared with TRBD2. This CDR3 is built from 15 residues. CDR1 and CDR2 (germline): SGDLS, YYNGEE. The J segment lost 5 bases and the V segment lost 0 bases, leaving 7 bases of the junction unmatched.

V usage is TRBV5-4 and J usage is TRBJ1-3, with D tentatively TRBD1 (6 bases). Germline-derived CDR1 and CDR2 are SGHNT and YYREEE (reference sequence). V lost 0 bases, J lost 1 base, and 8 bases lay in between. The CDR3 extends over 15 amino acids. This CDR3 reads CASSLGTVSGNTIYF. For the CDR3, the DNA is TGTGCCAGCAGCTTGGGGACAGTATCTGGAAACACCATATATTTT.

This chain uses TRBV19 with TRBJ1-2; 9 bases line up with TRBD1. V gave up 4 bases and J gave up 4 bases; unmatched junction bases: 13. CDR1 is LNHDA, CDR2 SQIVND, per germline (reference sequence). The CDR3 runs 17 residues. CDR3 in DNA: TGTGCCAGTAGTACCCGGGACAGGGTAATTGTCAGCTATGGCTACACCTTC. Amino acid sequence: CASSTRDRVIVSYGYTF.

The chain recombines TRBV11-2 with TRBJ1-2, with D maybe TRBD1 (6 bases). Trimming cost V 1 base and J 8 bases, with 17 bases left between them. Per germline, CDR1 SGHAT and CDR2 FQNNGV. This CDR3 is 15 amino acids long. The CDR3 spells CASSLVGGGRRGYTF. In DNA form, the CDR3 reads TGTGCCAGCAGCTTAGTTGGCGGGGGGCGCCGGGGCTACACCTTC.

This clone was detected once. The chain couples TRBV6-5 to TRBJ1-2, with D possibly being TRBD1 (6 bases). CDR3 size: 13 residues. Germline lookup yields CDR1 MNHEY and CDR2 SVGAGI. Trimming took off 7 bases at V and 6 bases at J, with 15 bases between the two ends. CDR3 residues: CASITGSLHGYTF. CDR3 DNA sequence: TGTGCCAGCATTACAGGGAGCTTGCATGGCTACACCTTC.